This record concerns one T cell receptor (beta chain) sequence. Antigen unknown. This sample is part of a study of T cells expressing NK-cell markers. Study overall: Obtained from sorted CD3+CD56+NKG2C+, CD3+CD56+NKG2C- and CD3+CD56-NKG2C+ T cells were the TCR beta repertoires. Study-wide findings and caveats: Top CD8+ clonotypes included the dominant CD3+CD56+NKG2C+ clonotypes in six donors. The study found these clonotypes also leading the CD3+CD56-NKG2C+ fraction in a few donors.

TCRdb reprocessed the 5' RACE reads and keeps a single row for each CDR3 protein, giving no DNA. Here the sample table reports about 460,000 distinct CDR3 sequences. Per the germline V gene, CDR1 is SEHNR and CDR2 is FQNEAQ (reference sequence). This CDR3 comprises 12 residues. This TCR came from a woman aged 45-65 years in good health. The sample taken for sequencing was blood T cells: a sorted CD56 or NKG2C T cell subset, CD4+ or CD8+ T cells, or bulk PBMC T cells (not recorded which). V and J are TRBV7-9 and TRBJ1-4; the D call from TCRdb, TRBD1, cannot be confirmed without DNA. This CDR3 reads CASSSWTGKLFF.